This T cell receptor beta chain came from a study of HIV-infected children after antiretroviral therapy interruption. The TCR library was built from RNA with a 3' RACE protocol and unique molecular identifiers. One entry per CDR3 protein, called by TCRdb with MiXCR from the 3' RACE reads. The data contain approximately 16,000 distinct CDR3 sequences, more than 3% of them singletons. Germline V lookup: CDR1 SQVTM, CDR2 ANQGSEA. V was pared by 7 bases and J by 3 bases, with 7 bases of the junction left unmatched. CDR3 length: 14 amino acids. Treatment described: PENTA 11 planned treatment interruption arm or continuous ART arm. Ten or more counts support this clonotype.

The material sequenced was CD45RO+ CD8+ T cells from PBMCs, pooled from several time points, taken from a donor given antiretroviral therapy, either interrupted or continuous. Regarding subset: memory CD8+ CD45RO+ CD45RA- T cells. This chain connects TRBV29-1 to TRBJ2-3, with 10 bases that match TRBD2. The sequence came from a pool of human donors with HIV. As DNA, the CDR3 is TGCAGCGCCGACCCGGGACTAGCGACAGATACGCAGTATTTT. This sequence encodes CSADPGLATDTQYF.